These 6 T cell receptor beta chains originate from one sample sequenced in a study of blood T cell repertoires in COVID-19. The protocol was immunoSEQ multiplex PCR, while the TCRdb copy is restricted to in-frame clones and leaves out a portion. This sample yields 29,000 or so clones, of which about four fifths are seen a single time; about 9.2% belongs to the top ten. The source material was peripheral blood. These TCRs come from a man aged 80 or over with active COVID-19.

V and J are TRBV12-5 and TRBJ2-3; D is perhaps TRBD2 (5 bases). Germline V lookup: CDR1 LGHNT, CDR2 FRNRAP. The CDR3 contains 13 residues. The ends were cut back, 7 bases at V and 7 bases at J, with 15 bases in the middle. DNA of the CDR3: TGTGCTAGTGCTATTGGAGGAGTTAATACGCAGTATTTT. Encoded protein: CASAIGGVNTQYF.

This rearrangement joins TRBV19 to TRBJ2-2, with TRBD1 as a possible D gene (6 bases). Trimming removed 4 bases at V and 1 base at J, with 7 bases between. CDR1 and CDR2 from the germline V gene are LNHDA and SQIVND (reference sequence). The CDR3 is 14 amino acids. The chain's CDR3 is CASSSRGNTGELFF. The CDR3 DNA follows: TGTGCCAGTAGTAGCAGGGGGAACACCGGGGAGCTGTTTTTT.

This clone has more than one count but fewer than ten. V gene TRBV5-4 combines with J gene TRBJ1-2, with 10 positions matching TRBD1. The V gene end was trimmed by 0 bases and the J gene end by 8 bases; junction bases not matched to a gene: 10. The CDR3 loop spans 16 amino acids. In germline, CDR1 is SGHNT, CDR2 YYREEE (reference sequence). The CDR3 DNA sequence: TGTGCCAGCAGCTTGGAGCTTCGGGACAGGGGTAGGGGCTACACCTTC. The encoded protein is CASSLELRDRGRGYTF.

The V call is TRBV27, the J call TRBJ1-3; 9 bases fit TRBD1. V lost 5 bases and J lost 1; bases outside the gene matches: 6. Germline lookup yields CDR1 MNHEY and CDR2 SMNVEV (reference sequence). The CDR3 totals 16 residues. DNA of the CDR3: TGTGCCAGCAGTCCGGGACAGGGCATGTCTGGAAACACCATATATTTT. This encodes CASSPGQGMSGNTIYF.

The chain uses TRBV5-1 and TRBJ1-2; D is possibly TRBD1 (5 bases). CDR1 SGHRS and CDR2 YFSETQ come from the germline V gene. The CDR3 spans 15 residues. V was pared by 0 bases and J by 8 bases, with 17 bases between. CDR3 sequence: CASSLDPSRVAGYTF. CDR3 coding DNA: TGCGCCAGCAGCTTGGACCCCTCCAGGGTAGCCGGCTACACCTTC.

This clone has just a few counts. The chain combines TRBV3-1 (or the pseudogene TRBV3-2) with TRBJ2-5; 8 bases map to TRBD2. Unmatched junction bases numbered 4, after V lost 1 base and J lost 6 bases. There are 14 residues in the CDR3. Germline CDR1 LGHDT, CDR2 YNNKEL (reference sequence). The CDR3 spells CASSQVAGRKTQYF. The DNA for the CDR3 is TGTGCCAGCAGCCAAGTAGCGGGGAGGAAGACCCAGTACTTC.